These 12 T cell receptor beta chains share one sample of origin, sequenced in a study of blood T cell repertoires in COVID-19. Repertoires were generated with immunoSEQ multiplex PCR, while TCRdb's copy carries only in-frame clones and drops some. This table has about 100,000 clones, approximately 93% appearing once. The sequencing input was peripheral blood. The source is a man aged 50-59 years with active COVID-19.

This clone showed up just once. This chain uses TRBV19 with TRBJ1-1; D unresolved. The CDR3 has 16 amino acids. V lost 3 bases, J lost 2 bases, and 16 bases lay in between. Germline V gives CDR1 LNHDA, CDR2 SQIVND (reference sequence). CDR3 sequence (DNA): TGTGCCAGTAGTATGACCTCCGACTCCATCAACACTGAAGCTTTCTTT. The encoded protein is CASSMTSDSINTEAFF.

This chain uses TRBV7-2 with TRBJ2-1; tentative D call: TRBD2 (6 bases). The CDR3 has 16 residues. The V end was cut by 5 bases, the J end by 4 bases, with 18 bases between. CDR1 is SGHTA and CDR2 is FQGNSA in the germline V gene. The CDR3 DNA reads TGTGCCAGCAGCCCTTCAACCGGACTACTATACAATGAGCAGTTCTTC. Encoded protein: CASSPSTGLLYNEQFF.

V is TRBV19 and J is TRBJ2-4, with a possible D match to TRBD1 (5 bases). The CDR3 runs to 14 residues. Germline CDR1 and CDR2: LNHDA and SQIVND (reference sequence). The V gene lost 5 bases and the J gene lost 0 bases, with 8 bases spanning the gap. CDR3 loop: CASSSGLAKNIQYF. In DNA form, the CDR3 reads TGTGCCAGTAGTTCAGGGTTAGCCAAAAACATTCAGTACTTC.

The CDR3, as DNA: TGTGCCAGTAGTATGGGCCTCTCAGGGGGAAGGGTCAATCAGCCCCAGCATTTT. Translating it yields CASSMGLSGGRVNQPQHF. The chain carries TRBV19 and TRBJ1-5, with 7 positions matching TRBD1. The CDR3 loop spans 18 amino acids. CDR1 and CDR2 from the germline V gene are LNHDA and SQIVND (reference sequence). V lost 3 bases and J lost 3; bases outside the gene matches: 14.

This sequence joins TRBV27 and TRBJ1-5; 9 nucleotides line up with TRBD1. Germline assignment: CDR1 MNHEY and CDR2 SMNVEV (reference sequence). The CDR3 runs 15 residues. Trimming took 6 bases from V and 6 from J; bases not matched to a gene: 9. CDR3 sequence (DNA): TGTGCCAGCAGACCATCCGGGACAGGGCCTCAGCCCCAGCATTTT. It specifies CASRPSGTGPQPQHF.

This clone has only one observation. The chain is built from TRBV9 and TRBJ2-3; TRBD2 matches at 11 bases. V gave up 2 bases and J gave up 6 bases; unmatched junction bases: 8. CDR3 length: 16 amino acids. Germline V lookup: CDR1 SGDLS, CDR2 YYNGEE. The CDR3 region is CASSVIGTSGPDTQYF. For the CDR3, the DNA is TGTGCCAGCAGCGTGATAGGGACTAGCGGCCCGGATACGCAGTATTTT.

This sequence joins TRBV21-1 and TRBJ2-7; the DNA was not compared with TRBD2, the D call given in the table. TRBV21-1 is a documented pseudogene. This CDR3 is 16 amino acids long. As DNA, the CDR3 is TGTGCCAGCAGCAGGAGGGTAGGGACCAAGGTTTCCGAGCAGTACGTC. Amino acid sequence: CASSRRVGTKVSEQYV.

V gene TRBV24-1 combines with J gene TRBJ2-1, with 9 bases fitting TRBD1. V lost 3 bases, J lost 6 bases, and 8 bases stayed unmatched. The CDR3 is made up of 16 amino acids. Germline V gives CDR1 KGHDR, CDR2 SFDVKD. The DNA of the CDR3 is TGTGCCACCAGTGATCATGGGACAGGGATTTCCAATGAGCAGTTCTTC. It codes for CATSDHGTGISNEQFF.

This chain links TRBV15 with TRBJ2-1; 9 positions match TRBD2. The junction had 4 bases not matched to a gene; V was cut back by 2 bases and J by 5 bases. The CDR3 runs to 15 residues. CDR1 is LNHNV, CDR2 YYDKDF, per germline (reference sequence). The CDR3: CATSRHSGSDNEQFF. CDR3 in DNA: TGTGCCACCAGCAGACATAGCGGGAGTGACAATGAGCAGTTCTTC.

V is TRBV7-8 and J is TRBJ2-1; tentatively, D is TRBD1 (6 bases). CDR1 SGHVS and CDR2 FQNEAQ come from the germline V gene. The CDR3 covers 20 residues. The V and J ends lost 3 bases and 0 bases respectively, with 24 bases between them. CDR3 sequence: CASSLNSQGIQPSSYNEQFF. The DNA for the CDR3 is TGTGCCAGCAGCTTGAACTCTCAGGGGATCCAACCTAGCTCCTACAATGAGCAGTTCTTC.

The genes are TRBV19 and TRBJ2-2; 7 nucleotides match TRBD1. V lost 1 base and J lost 5; bases outside the gene matches: 7. Germline assignment: CDR1 LNHDA and CDR2 SQIVND (reference sequence). The CDR3 has 16 residues. CDR3 DNA sequence: TGTGCCAGTAGTATAGCCGACAGGGTGAAGACCGGGGAGCTGTTTTTT. Amino acid sequence: CASSIADRVKTGELFF.

The chain uses TRBV21-1 and TRBJ1-6; the D segment call TRBD1 is taken from the table without a DNA check. TRBV21-1 is flagged as a pseudogene. The CDR3 is 14 amino acids. As DNA, the CDR3 is TGTGCCAGCAGCAAATATGACAGGGAATCACCCCTCCACTTT. Translated: CASSKYDRESPLHF.